A single sample gave rise to the 17 T cell receptor beta chains below, sequenced in a study of T cell repertoires in cytomegalovirus infection. TCRdb reanalysed the reads using MiXCR and keeps one entry per CDR3 protein. The table records under 300,000 distinct CDR3 sequences, roughly a fifth of them present only once. Antigens for these TCRs are unknown. The specimen comprised cultured PBMCs, sampled from culture after CMV antigen stimulation. The receptor source for this set is a human donor in good health (CMV status not recorded). Some clones in this sample may be carry-over from other donors' samples.

J is TRBJ2-1 and V is TRBV27; TRBD1 aligns across 10 bases. This CDR3 region has 15 residues. CDR1 is MNHEY and CDR2 is SMNVEV in the germline V gene (reference sequence). J gave up 10 bases and V 1 base, and 7 bases lay outside the gene matches. This chain's CDR3 is CASSLYPGDRGEQFF. The CDR3 DNA is TGTGCCAGCAGTTTATATCCAGGGGACAGGGGAGAGCAGTTCTTC.

This clonotype has ten or more counts. V is TRBV7-2 and J is TRBJ2-3; TRBD2 matches 8 bases. Germline trimming cut 5 bases from V and 1 base from J; bases unmatched to any gene: 11. CDR1 and CDR2 from the germline V gene are SGHTA and FQGNSA. This CDR3 has 17 amino acids. CDR3 amino acids: CASSLQRRREGTDTQYF. The CDR3 DNA reads TGTGCCAGCAGCCTCCAGCGGAGGCGGGAGGGCACAGATACGCAGTATTTT.

This clonotype was detected many times. This chain uses TRBV7-8 with TRBJ1-2, with TRBD1 matching 8 bases. Germline CDR1 and CDR2: SGHVS and FQNEAQ. This CDR3 is 15 amino acids long. The V and J ends lost 2 bases and 7 bases, in that order; junction bases with no gene match: 9. CDR3 sequence: CASSLSDRDVAGYTF. The CDR3 DNA is TGTGCCAGCAGCTTATCGGACAGGGACGTCGCTGGCTACACCTTC. Drawing the rest from reference TRBV7-8 and TRBJ1-2, the complete variable domain is GAGVSQSPRYKVAKRGQDVALRCDPISGHVSLFWYQQALGQGPEFLTYFQNEAQLDKSGLPSDRFFAERPEGSVSTLKIQRTQQEDSAVYLCASSLSDRDVAGYTFGSGTRLTVV.

This clonotype was observed a handful of times. The rearrangement uses TRBV28 and TRBJ2-3; D gene ambiguous. Germline V gene sequence: CDR1 MDHEN, CDR2 SYDVKM. CDR3 size: 16 residues. V lost 3 bases and J lost 3, with 16 bases in between. As DNA, the CDR3 is TGTGCCAGCAGTTTTATCGAGACCGTGGAGACAGATACGCAGTATTTT. Translated: CASSFIETVETDTQYF.

The chain employs TRBV18 and TRBJ2-1; the match to TRBD1 covers 7 bases. The germline V gene has CDR1 KGHSH and CDR2 LQKENI. The CDR3 length is 14 residues. The junction had 8 bases not matched to a gene; V was cut back by 6 bases and J by 6 bases. Here the CDR3 DNA reads TGTGCCAGCTCCCCCAGGACAGGAGGCAATGAGCAGTTCTTC. Translation: CASSPRTGGNEQFF. The full variable domain, in which reference TRBV18 and TRBJ2-1 provide the parts outside the CDR3, is NAGVMQNPRHLVRRRGQEARLRCSPMKGHSHVYWYRQLPEEGLKFMVYLQKENIIDESGMPKERFSAEFPKEGPSILRIQQVVRGDSAAYFCASSPRTGGNEQFFGPGTRLTVL.

The chain links TRBV12-3 or TRBV12-4 to TRBJ2-5, with D possibly being TRBD2 (5 bases). The CDR3 spans 13 residues. V lost 6 bases to trimming and J lost 4 bases, with 12 bases between them. CDR3 sequence: CASRRRLGETQYF. Here the CDR3 DNA reads TGTGCCAGCAGACGGAGGCTCGGAGAGACCCAGTACTTC.

The chain carries TRBV2 and TRBJ2-1; D ambiguous. Germline CDR1 SNHLY, CDR2 FYNNEI. V dropped 2 bases and J dropped 4 bases, with 6 bases sitting between them. The CDR3 has 13 amino acids. The CDR3, as DNA: TGTGCCAGCAGTGAAACTTGGTACAATGAGCAGTTCTTC. Amino acid sequence: CASSETWYNEQFF.

The chain uses TRBV10-3 and TRBJ2-1, with 12 bases fitting TRBD2. This CDR3 is 16 amino acids long. The germline CDR1 and CDR2 sequences are ENHRY and SYGVKD. V shed 6 bases and J 0 bases; nucleotides not matched to a gene: 3. The chain's CDR3 is CAIRLTSGSSYNEQFF. Here the CDR3 DNA reads TGTGCCATCAGGCTGACTAGCGGGAGCTCCTACAATGAGCAGTTCTTC.

The chain is built from TRBV19 and TRBJ2-3, with D uncertain. Germline V gene sequence: CDR1 LNHDA, CDR2 SQIVND (reference sequence). The CDR3 loop spans 14 amino acids. V lost 6 bases, J lost 7 bases, and 17 bases lay in between. CDR3 region: CASRPGPLRNTQYF. The CDR3 DNA follows: TGTGCCAGTAGGCCCGGGCCGTTGCGAAATACGCAGTATTTT. Variable domain in full (rest from reference TRBV19 and TRBJ2-3): DGGITQSPKYLFRKEGQNVTLSCEQNLNHDAMYWYRQDPGQGLRLIYYSQIVNDFQKGDIAEGYSVSREKKESFPLTVTSAQKNPTAFYLCASRPGPLRNTQYFGPGTRLTVL.

There are a few counts of this clonotype. V and J are TRBV12-3 or TRBV12-4 and TRBJ2-1; no firm D call. V shed 6 bases and J shed 7 bases, with 10 bases lying between them. This CDR3 is 12 amino acids long. Here the CDR3 DNA reads TGTGCCAGCAGGAACATGGGGAATGAGCAGTTCTTC. The encoded protein is CASRNMGNEQFF.

This chain joins TRBV7-2 and TRBJ2-5; 10 bases are a match to TRBD2. Germline values: CDR1 SGHTA, CDR2 FQGNSA. This CDR3 region has 16 residues. The junction had 12 bases not matched to a gene; V was cut back by 6 bases and J by 5 bases. The CDR3 is CASRLSRAGGPETQYF. The CDR3 nucleotides read TGTGCCAGCAGGCTATCGAGAGCGGGAGGGCCGGAGACCCAGTACTTC.

This clonotype turned up a few times. The chain carries TRBV15 and TRBJ1-2, with 11 nucleotides matching TRBD1. Germline V gene data show CDR1 as LNHNV and CDR2 as YYDKDF (reference sequence). With V trimmed by 6 bases and J by 8 bases, 20 bases remained unmatched. CDR3 size: 18 residues. The CDR3 region has the DNA TGTGCCACCAGTCTCCTCGGGACAGGGGGTCTCTCCTTGGCGGGCTACACCTTC. Protein product: CATSLLGTGGLSLAGYTF. Combining the CDR3 with reference TRBV15 and TRBJ1-2 gives the whole variable domain DAMVIQNPRYQVTQFGKPVTLSCSQTLNHNVMYWYQQKSSQAPKLLFHYYDKDFNNEADTPDNFQSRRPNTSFCFLDIRSPGLGDTAMYLCATSLLGTGGLSLAGYTFGSGTRLTVV.

The chain joins TRBV9 to TRBJ1-4; TRBD1 aligns across 9 bases. V trimming: 3 bases; J trimming: 8 bases; junction bases outside the gene matches: 5. The length of the CDR3 is 14 residues. CDR1 is SGDLS and CDR2 is YYNGEE in the germline V gene. CDR3 amino acids: CASSAGTGLEKLFF. In DNA form, the CDR3 reads TGTGCCAGCAGCGCCGGGACAGGGCTCGAAAAACTGTTTTTT.

The sample holds a few counts of this clonotype. V gene TRBV7-2 combines with J gene TRBJ2-7; the D is unclear. There are 13 residues in the CDR3. Germline values: CDR1 SGHTA, CDR2 FQGNSA. Deletions cut 0 bases from V and 3 bases from J, with 6 bases between. As DNA, the CDR3 is TGTGCCAGCAGCTTAGCCAGGCTCTACGAGCAGTACTTC. It yields the protein CASSLARLYEQYF. Drawing the rest from reference TRBV7-2 and TRBJ2-7, the complete variable domain is GAGVSQSPSNKVTEKGKDVELRCDPISGHTALYWYRQSLGQGLEFLIYFQGNSAPDKSGLPSDRFSAERTGGSVSTLTIQRTQQEDSAVYLCASSLARLYEQYFGPGTRLTVT.

V is TRBV30 and J is TRBJ2-5; the D gene is possibly TRBD2 (6 bases). This CDR3 has 16 residues. V lost 0 bases to trimming and J lost 5 bases, with 19 bases between them. Germline V gives CDR1 GTSNPN, CDR2 SVGIG (reference sequence). The CDR3 is CAWSVRLWDWRETQYF. The CDR3 DNA is TGTGCCTGGAGTGTACGATTGTGGGACTGGAGGGAGACCCAGTACTTC.

The sample holds a few counts of this clonotype. This sequence joins TRBV29-1 and TRBJ2-5; D may be TRBD1 (6 bases). This CDR3 comprises 15 residues. Germline CDR1 SQVTM, CDR2 ANQGSEA. The V gene lost 3 bases and the J gene lost 4 bases, with 18 bases spanning the gap. This CDR3 is CSVDTPQGWGETQYF. In nucleotides, the CDR3 is TGCAGCGTTGATACCCCTCAGGGGTGGGGAGAGACCCAGTACTTC.

The J gene is TRBJ2-2, the V gene TRBV28, with D perhaps matching TRBD1 (5 bases). Germline CDR1 is MDHEN and CDR2 is SYDVKM. V lost 3 bases, J lost 5 bases, and 13 bases lay in between. This CDR3 spans 15 amino acids. CDR3 protein: CASSLGGPGTGELFF. As DNA, the CDR3 is TGTGCCAGCAGTTTGGGTGGACCAGGGACCGGGGAGCTGTTTTTT.